This T cell receptor (beta chain) was identified in a study of response to subunit inactivated influenza vaccine. This clonotype was found a few times. TCRdb processed the RT-PCR reads anew with MiXCR; each CDR3 protein has one entry. This sample carries 490,000 or so distinct CDR3 sequences, around 8% of them seen once, and the ten largest clones take 13%. This CDR3 is 15 amino acids long. Between the trimmed V and J ends, which lost 5 bases and 5 bases, there was a span of 16 bases. The gene calls are TRBV12-3 or TRBV12-4 and TRBJ2-1; possibly TRBD2 for D (5 bases). Sequencing was performed on PBMCs from blood, taken less than 30 months after vaccination. This sequence originates from a man aged 50-75 years who received an inactivated influenza vaccine. The CDR3: CASSPWLDSDNEQFF. CDR3 nucleotides: TGTGCCAGCAGTCCGTGGTTGGATAGCGACAATGAGCAGTTCTTC.